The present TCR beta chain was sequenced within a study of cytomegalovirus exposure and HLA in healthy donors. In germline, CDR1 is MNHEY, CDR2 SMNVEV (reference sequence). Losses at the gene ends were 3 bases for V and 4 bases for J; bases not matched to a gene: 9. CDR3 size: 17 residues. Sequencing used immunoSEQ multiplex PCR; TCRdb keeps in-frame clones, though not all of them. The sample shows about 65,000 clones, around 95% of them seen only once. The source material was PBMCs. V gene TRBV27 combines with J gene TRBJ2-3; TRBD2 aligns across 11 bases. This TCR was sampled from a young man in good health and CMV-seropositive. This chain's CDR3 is CASSFLATSGVPDTQYF. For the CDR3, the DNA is TGTGCCAGCAGTTTCCTTGCGACTAGCGGGGTGCCAGATACGCAGTATTTT.